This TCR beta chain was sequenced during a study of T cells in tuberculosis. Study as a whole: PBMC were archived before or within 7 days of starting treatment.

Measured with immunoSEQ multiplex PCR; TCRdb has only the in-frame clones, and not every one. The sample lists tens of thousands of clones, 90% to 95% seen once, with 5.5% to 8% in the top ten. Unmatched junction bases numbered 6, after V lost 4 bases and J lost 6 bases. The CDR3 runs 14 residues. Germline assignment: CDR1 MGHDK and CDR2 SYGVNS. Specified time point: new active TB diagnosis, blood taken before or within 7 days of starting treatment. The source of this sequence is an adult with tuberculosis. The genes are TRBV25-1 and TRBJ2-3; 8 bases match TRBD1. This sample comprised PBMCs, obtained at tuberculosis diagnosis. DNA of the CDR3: TGTGCCAGCAGTGCTCGACAGGGGTGGGATACGCAGTATTTT. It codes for CASSARQGWDTQYF.